A selection of T cell receptor beta chains follows, all from one sample in a study of blood T cell repertoires in COVID-19. Some clones are missing from TCRdb's copy, which holds only in-frame ones; the method was immunoSEQ multiplex PCR. The table shows about 190,000 clones, with around 84% occurring only once. Sequencing used peripheral blood. Source of these receptors: an elderly woman with acute or convalescent COVID-19. The conserved cysteine and the conserved F or W are not part of the CDR3 here. Fields, in order: V gene, CDR3 protein.

V: TRBV16; CDR3: ASSPRQGRKLF
V: TRBV7-8; CDR3: ASSHGGRHTDTQY
V: TRBV14; CDR3: ASSQIPGTGSQSLYEQY
V: TRBV7-9; CDR3: ASSRIQGSVSGANVLT
V: TRBV10-3; CDR3: AHAAGSGGSTDTQY
V: TRBV15; CDR3: ATGVFSEKLF
V: TRBV28; CDR3: ASSQGGTPSGNTIY
V: TRBV28; CDR3: ASRSRGQVNQPQH
V: TRBV5-4; CDR3: ASSPALGASGNTIY
V: TRBV2; CDR3: ASSELGTGGEKLF
V: TRBV27; CDR3: ASTPIGGSTDTQY
V: TRBV5-1; CDR3: ASSFVGQGADRAF
V: TRBV29-1; CDR3: SVDGPAGYGYT
V: TRBV5-6; CDR3: ASSLIGSEVYEQY
V: TRBV7-8; CDR3: ASSFREVSYEQY
V: TRBV7-3; CDR3: ASTKWGSRTEAF
V: TRBV6-6; CDR3: ASSKDTGLNTEAF
V: TRBV28; CDR3: ASRGQGAGTDTQY
V: TRBV5-1; CDR3: ASLAGAGTDTQY
V: TRBV7-3; CDR3: ASSLGTWDEQF
V: TRBV11-2; CDR3: ASSSTDRALYEQY
V: TRBV18; CDR3: ASSPMTSGSYYEQY
V: TRBV11-2; CDR3: ASSLVGRGETQY
V: TRBV11-2; CDR3: ASSFGQGLQETQY
V: TRBV7-2; CDR3: ASSAYASGTGANVLT
V: TRBV19; CDR3: ASVASLNTGELF
V: TRBV6-5; CDR3: GGGQSPDTQY
V: TRBV9; CDR3: ASSVGAVSSYNEQF
V: TRBV7-6; CDR3: ASSPSIRLANTGELF
V: TRBV28; CDR3: ASSFQGAQQEQY
V: TRBV19; CDR3: ASSPPGQDTGQY
V: TRBV7-8; CDR3: ASSQREGDSYEQY
V: TRBV3-1/TRBV3-2; CDR3: ASSPLDRDNSPLH
V: TRBV6-4; CDR3: ASSELAGSYNEQF
V: TRBV7-2; CDR3: ASSSRTGGPSYNSPLH
V: TRBV5-8; CDR3: ASSPQRTGGATNEKLF
V: TRBV7-9; CDR3: ASSPREGSGYNEQF
V: TRBV6-5; CDR3: ASSYLQEAF
V: TRBV5-4; CDR3: ASSLAPGDFNSPLH
V: TRBV7-2; CDR3: ASSTTGNLETQY
V: TRBV13; CDR3: ASSFRFATSGPYEQY
V: TRBV6-5; CDR3: ASGSRGHGYT
V: TRBV11-2; CDR3: ASDQGLAGAGELF
V: TRBV5-1; CDR3: ASTREASNYGYT
V: TRBV6-2/TRBV6-3; CDR3: ASSYRTGYEQY